This entry lists 20 T cell receptor beta chains sequenced from one sample in a study of blood T cell repertoires in COVID-19. Generated by immunoSEQ multiplex PCR, the TCRdb table keeps only in-frame clones and is missing some. This repertoire shows 40,000 or so clones, roughly 90% found once; its top ten account for just under 8.5%. Input material: peripheral blood. Every receptor here comes from a man aged 55-75 years with active COVID-19.

As to this clone: Sequence at one end of the junction differs from germline and may be a read error. The rearrangement links TRBV5-1 to TRBJ2-2, with 8 bases fitting TRBD1. The CDR3 sequence is 15 residues long. CDR1 and CDR2 (germline): SGHRS, YFSETQ. CDR3 DNA: TGCGCCAGCTGCTTCAGGGGGCGCCAAACCGGGGAGCTGTTTTTT. Amino acid sequence: CASCFRGRQTGELFF.

The rearrangement joins TRBV7-2 to TRBJ2-7; a possible D gene is TRBD2 (5 bases). The CDR3 runs to 11 residues. From germline, CDR1 is SGHTA and CDR2 FQGNSA. V gave up 8 bases and J gave up 4 bases, with 9 bases separating them. Here the CDR3 DNA reads TGTGCCAGCGGTAGAGGGTACGAGCAGTACTTC. It specifies CASGRGYEQYF.

The rearrangement uses TRBV9 and TRBJ2-7, with a tentative D call TRBD2 (5 bases). The CDR3 length is 14 residues. The germline gives CDR1 SGDLS, CDR2 YYNGEE. Between the trimmed V and J ends, which lost 2 bases and 7 bases, there was a span of 16 bases. CDR3 coding DNA: TGTGCCAGCAGCGTCGGAGGCAGTGCTTTGGAGCAGTACTTC. The encoded protein is CASSVGGSALEQYF.

This chain joins TRBV12-3 or TRBV12-4 and TRBJ2-1, with a possible D match to TRBD2 (5 bases). The CDR3 totals 13 residues. Trimming removed 7 bases from V and 7 bases from J, with 14 bases in between. The CDR3 protein is CASTPRGWNEQFF. CDR3 coding DNA: TGTGCCAGCACTCCGCGAGGGTGGAATGAGCAGTTCTTC.

The chain couples TRBV28 to TRBJ1-1; D is perhaps TRBD1 (5 bases). There are 12 residues in the CDR3. Trimming cost V 2 bases and J 11 bases, with 12 bases left between them. Germline V gives CDR1 MDHEN, CDR2 SYDVKM. CDR3 coding DNA: TGTGCCAGCAGTTTAGTCGGCAGGGTCGCTTTCTTT. Protein product: CASSLVGRVAFF.

The V call is TRBV19, the J call TRBJ1-5; no clear D. The germline V gene has CDR1 LNHDA and CDR2 SQIVND (reference sequence). Trimming removed 3 bases from V and 6 bases from J, with 6 bases in between. The CDR3 runs to 12 residues. This CDR3 is CASSMTGQPQHF. The CDR3 region has the DNA TGTGCCAGTAGTATGACGGGTCAGCCCCAGCATTTT.

CDR3 sequence: CASSPAGEKLFF. CDR3 sequence (DNA): TGTGCCAGCAGCCCGGCGGGGGAAAAACTGTTTTTT. The V gene is TRBV28, the J gene TRBJ1-4; D is undetermined. Trimming pared 6 bases from V and 8 bases from J, leaving 10 bases between. Germline-derived CDR1 and CDR2 are MDHEN and SYDVKM. CDR3 length: 12 amino acids.

The chain recombines TRBV5-5 with TRBJ2-2; 8 nucleotides align to TRBD1. Germline V gene sequence: CDR1 SGHKS, CDR2 YYEKEE (reference sequence). The CDR3 sequence is 14 residues long. V lost 6 bases and J lost 4; bases outside the gene matches: 5. CDR3 protein: CASTSGGFTGELFF. DNA for the CDR3: TGTGCCAGCACCTCAGGGGGCTTCACCGGGGAGCTGTTTTTT.

The chain carries TRBV3-1 (or the pseudogene TRBV3-2) and TRBJ1-4; 8 bases match TRBD1. This CDR3 comprises 14 residues. Trimming removed 4 bases from V and 4 bases from J; junction bases left unmatched: 2. Germline CDR1 is LGHDT and CDR2 is YNNKEL (reference sequence). The CDR3 spells CASSPGTGNEKLFF. DNA for the CDR3: TGTGCCAGCAGCCCTGGGACAGGTAATGAAAAACTGTTTTTT.

The chain combines TRBV24-1 with TRBJ2-1; 7 bases align to TRBD1. The CDR3 totals 12 residues. Trimming removed 5 bases from V and 8 bases from J; junction bases left unmatched: 2. Germline CDR1 and CDR2: KGHDR and SFDVKD. The CDR3 coding sequence is TGTGCCACCAGTGGTACAGGGGATGAGCAGTTCTTC. Its protein is CATSGTGDEQFF.

The chain combines TRBV10-1 with TRBJ2-2; 7 nucleotides line up with TRBD2. The CDR3 has 14 amino acids. Trimming removed 5 bases from V and 5 bases from J; junction bases left unmatched: 5. In germline, CDR1 is WNHNN, CDR2 SYGVQD (reference sequence). Written as DNA, the CDR3 is TGCGCCAGCAGTTCCGGACTAGAGACCGGGGAGCTGTTTTTT. As protein: CASSSGLETGELFF.

The V call is TRBV2, the J call TRBJ2-2, with 10 positions matching TRBD2. This CDR3 is built from 16 residues. The V and J ends lost 3 bases and 6 bases, in that order; junction bases with no gene match: 7. Germline V gives CDR1 SNHLY, CDR2 FYNNEI. CDR3 nucleotides: TGTGCCAGCAGTGAGGCTAGCGGGAGATCGCCCGGGGAGCTGTTTTTT. Its translation: CASSEASGRSPGELFF. The complete variable domain, with remaining parts taken from reference TRBV2 and TRBJ2-2, reads EPEVTQTPSHQVTQMGQEVILRCVPISNHLYFYWYRQILGQKVEFLVSFYNNEISEKSEIFDDQFSVERPDGSNFTLKIRSTKLEDSAMYFCASSEASGRSPGELFFGEGSRLTVL.

CDR3 region: CATSDPGRRETQYF. DNA for the CDR3: TGTGCCACCAGTGATCCTGGGAGGAGAGAGACCCAGTACTTC. The chain uses TRBV24-1 and TRBJ2-5, with a tentative D call TRBD2 (6 bases). The germline CDR1 and CDR2 sequences are KGHDR and SFDVKD. V was pared by 3 bases and J by 4 bases, with 11 bases between. The CDR3 sequence is 14 residues long.

The chain links TRBV4-1 to TRBJ2-5; unclear D gene. Germline V gene lookup returns CDR1 MGHRA and CDR2 YSYEKL. With 0 bases removed from V and 2 bases from J, the gap between germline ends came to 10 bases. The CDR3 spans 15 residues. The CDR3 protein is CASSQDWVTQETQYF. The DNA for the CDR3 is TGCGCCAGCAGCCAAGATTGGGTGACTCAAGAGACCCAGTACTTC.

The chain couples TRBV21-1 to TRBJ2-2; the table's TRBD1 call for D was not verified on the DNA. TRBV21-1 is deemed a pseudogene. The CDR3 has 18 residues. For the CDR3, the DNA is TGTGCCAGCAGCAACCGAACCGGGACAGATAATTCTAGCGGGGAGCTGTTTTTT. This translates into CASSNRTGTDNSSGELFF.

In its sample, this clone was seen a few times. The chain has TRBV10-1 and TRBJ2-7, with 7 bases aligning to TRBD1. The V and J ends lost 6 bases and 1 base, in that order; junction bases with no gene match: 9. The CDR3 extends over 15 amino acids. Germline assignment: CDR1 WNHNN and CDR2 SYGVQD (reference sequence). DNA of the CDR3: TGCGCCAGCAGAGCCCCCCGGGACAGATCCTACGAGCAGTACTTC. Translation gives CASRAPRDRSYEQYF.

The rearrangement links TRBV10-3 to TRBJ2-1; unclear D gene. Trimming removed 3 bases at V and 1 base at J, with 4 bases between. CDR1 and CDR2 (germline): ENHRY, SYGVKD. The CDR3 is 13 residues long. The CDR3 sequence is CAISDGSYNEQFF. CDR3 nucleotide sequence: TGTGCCATCAGTGACGGGTCCTACAATGAGCAGTTCTTC.

The chain recombines TRBV19 with TRBJ1-2, with a weak D call TRBD1 (5 bases). CDR3 length: 16 residues. Trimming removed 3 bases from V and 4 bases from J, with 18 bases in between. Germline CDR1 LNHDA, CDR2 SQIVND (reference sequence). The DNA for the CDR3 is TGTGCCAGTAGTATTGGCAGGGATCAAAGAGGCTATGGCTACACCTTC. Protein product: CASSIGRDQRGYGYTF.

This clone was counted once. The chain has TRBV19 and TRBJ2-2; D is perhaps TRBD2 (5 bases). Deletions cut 7 bases from V and 1 base from J, with 7 bases between. The CDR3 spans 13 residues. Germline loops: CDR1 LNHDA, CDR2 SQIVND (reference sequence). The CDR3 DNA is TGTGCCAGTAACGGACTGAACACCGGGGAGCTGTTTTTT. Protein: CASNGLNTGELFF.

The V call is TRBV29-1, the J call TRBJ2-7; D may be TRBD2 (7 bases). This CDR3 is 13 amino acids long. Germline CDR1 is SQVTM and CDR2 is ANQGSEA. The V and J ends lost 6 bases and 4 bases respectively, with 16 bases between them. CDR3 DNA sequence: TGCAGCGTGGGGGACACCGGGAGGTACGAGCAGTACTTC. Amino acid sequence: CSVGDTGRYEQYF.